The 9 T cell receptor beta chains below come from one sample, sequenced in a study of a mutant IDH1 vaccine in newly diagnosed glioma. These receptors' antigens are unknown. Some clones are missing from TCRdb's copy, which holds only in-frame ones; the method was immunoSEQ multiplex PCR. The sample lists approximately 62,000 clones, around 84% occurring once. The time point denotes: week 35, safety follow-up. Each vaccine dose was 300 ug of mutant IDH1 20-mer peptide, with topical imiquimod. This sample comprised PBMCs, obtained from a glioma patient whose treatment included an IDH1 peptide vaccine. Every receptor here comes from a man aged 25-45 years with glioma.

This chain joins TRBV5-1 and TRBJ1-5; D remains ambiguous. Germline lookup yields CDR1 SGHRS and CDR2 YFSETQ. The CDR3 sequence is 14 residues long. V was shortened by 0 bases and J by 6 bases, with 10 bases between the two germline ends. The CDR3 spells CASSLEGGIQPQHF. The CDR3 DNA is TGCGCCAGCAGCTTGGAGGGAGGGATTCAGCCCCAGCATTTT.

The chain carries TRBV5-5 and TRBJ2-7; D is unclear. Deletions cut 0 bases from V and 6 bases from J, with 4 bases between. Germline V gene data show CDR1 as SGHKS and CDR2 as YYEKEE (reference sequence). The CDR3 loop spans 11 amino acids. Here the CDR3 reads CASSLGAEQYF. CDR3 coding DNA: TGTGCCAGCAGCTTGGGGGCCGAGCAGTACTTC.

CDR3 nucleotide sequence: TGCGCCAGCAGCCAAGTTGACCAGGGAGCCTACGAGCAGTACTTC. Its translation is CASSQVDQGAYEQYF. V and J are TRBV4-1 and TRBJ2-7; D may be TRBD1 or TRBD2 (5 bases each). The CDR3 sequence is 15 residues long. CDR1 and CDR2 (germline): MGHRA, YSYEKL. Trimming took off 1 base at V and 2 bases at J, with 12 bases between the two ends.

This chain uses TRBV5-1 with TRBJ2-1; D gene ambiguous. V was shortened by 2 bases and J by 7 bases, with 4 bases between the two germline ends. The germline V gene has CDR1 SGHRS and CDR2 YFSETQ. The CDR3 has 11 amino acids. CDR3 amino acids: CASSFGNEQFF. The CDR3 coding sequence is TGCGCCAGCAGCTTTGGGAATGAGCAGTTCTTC.

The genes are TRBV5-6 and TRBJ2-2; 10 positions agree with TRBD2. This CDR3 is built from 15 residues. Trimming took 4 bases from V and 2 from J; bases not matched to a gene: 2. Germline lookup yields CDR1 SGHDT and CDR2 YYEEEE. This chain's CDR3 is CASSPSGGNTGELFF. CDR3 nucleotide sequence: TGTGCCAGCAGCCCTAGCGGGGGAAACACCGGGGAGCTGTTTTTT.

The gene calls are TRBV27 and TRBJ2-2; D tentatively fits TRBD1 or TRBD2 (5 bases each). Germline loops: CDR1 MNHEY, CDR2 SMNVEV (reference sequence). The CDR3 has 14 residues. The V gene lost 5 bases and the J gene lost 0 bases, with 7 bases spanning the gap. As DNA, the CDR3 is TGTGCCAGCAGTCGGGACCCGAACACCGGGGAGCTGTTTTTT. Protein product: CASSRDPNTGELFF.

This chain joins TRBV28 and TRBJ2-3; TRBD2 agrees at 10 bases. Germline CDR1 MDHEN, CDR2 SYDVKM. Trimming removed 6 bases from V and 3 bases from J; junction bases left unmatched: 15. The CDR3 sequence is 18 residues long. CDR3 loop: CASRPTPGLARGTDTQYF. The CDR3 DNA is TGTGCCAGCAGGCCGACCCCGGGACTAGCGAGGGGGACAGATACGCAGTATTTT.

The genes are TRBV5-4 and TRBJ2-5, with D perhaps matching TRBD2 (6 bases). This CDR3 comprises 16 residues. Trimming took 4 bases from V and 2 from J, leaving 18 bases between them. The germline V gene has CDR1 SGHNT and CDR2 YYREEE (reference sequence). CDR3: CASSQTRPGGQETQYF. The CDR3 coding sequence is TGTGCCAGCAGCCAAACAAGGCCCGGGGGACAAGAGACCCAGTACTTC.

In DNA form, the CDR3 reads TGTGCCACTAGCGGAGGGACAGATACGCAGTATTTT. The encoded protein is CATSGGTDTQYF. The V call is TRBV6-1, the J call TRBJ2-3, with TRBD2 matching over 7 bases. CDR1 and CDR2 (germline): MNHNS, SASEGT. CDR3 size: 12 residues. V lost 10 bases and J lost 3; bases outside the gene matches: 4.